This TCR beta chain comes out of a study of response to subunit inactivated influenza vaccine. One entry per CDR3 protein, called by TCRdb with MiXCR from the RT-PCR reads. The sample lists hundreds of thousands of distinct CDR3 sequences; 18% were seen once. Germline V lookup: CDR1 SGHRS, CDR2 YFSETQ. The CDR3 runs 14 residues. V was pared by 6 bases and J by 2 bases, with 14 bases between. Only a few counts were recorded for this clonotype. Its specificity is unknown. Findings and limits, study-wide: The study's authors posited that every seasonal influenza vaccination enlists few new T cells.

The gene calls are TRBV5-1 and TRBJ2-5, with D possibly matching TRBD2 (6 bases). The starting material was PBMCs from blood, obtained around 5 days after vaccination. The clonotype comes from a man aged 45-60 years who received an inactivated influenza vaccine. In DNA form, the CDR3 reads TGCGCCAGCACCCGGGGGACTCTTCAAGAGACCCAGTACTTC. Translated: CASTRGTLQETQYF.